This T cell receptor beta chain is from a study of CD8+ T cells in alopecia areata (dated by TCRdb to 2017 to 2018). Looking at the study overall: The treated patients, all with moderate-to-severe alopecia areata, were enrolled in an open-label pilot trial of oral tofacitinib given at 5 to 10 mg twice daily. immunoSEQ multiplex PCR using 35 Vbeta forward primers and 13 Jbeta reverse primers was used to amplify TCRbeta CDR3 regions. Scalp clonality was compared among normal scalp (n=4), patchy alopecia areata scalp (n=8), and alopecia totalis/universalis scalp (n=8). Patients stayed on tofacitinib for 6 to 18 months and then had 6 months of follow-up off drug so that delayed response and recurrence could be assessed. On the human side, TCRbeta sequencing was run on scalp tissue and on sorted CD4+ and CD8+ peripheral blood T cells from healthy controls and from alopecia areata patients with either patchy or totalis/universalis disease. Disease severity in treated patients was measured with the SALT score, which quantifies the percentage of affected scalp surface area. In both human patients and the C3H/HeJ mouse model, the study applied high-throughput TCRbeta sequencing to look at T cell clonal expansion in alopecia areata. Biopsies were taken from tofacitinib-treated patients at baseline and again at 4 and 24 weeks into treatment, and several of those patients also had a later scalp biopsy. The RNA source kit depended on sample type: the PAXgene miRNA kit for fixed scalp, the miRNeasy kit for PBMCs, and the RNeasy kit for mouse skin.

As to this clone: There is no known antigen for this receptor. There are no base qualities to consult, and no much larger clone falls within one base.

V is reduced by 3 bases and J by 4 bases, leaving a spacing of 9 bases between them. The cysteine opens and the phenylalanine closes a CDR3 of 14 amino acids. The entry retains the CDR3 DNA only, 42 bases that are in frame from base 1. From the germline V gene, CDR1 is SGHAT and CDR2 is FQNNGV. Overall results and qualifications from the work: Resident alphabeta T cells in normal human skin are also sequenced, complicating scalp TCR repertoire analysis, unlike mouse skin dominated by gammadelta T cells. Scalp clonality and the number of expanded CD8+ clones among the top 100 scalp clones were significantly decreased by tofacitinib. Many expanded lesional clones persisted in scalp and blood during tofacitinib treatment, which may partly explain relapse after stopping treatment. Higher clonality and more expanded CD8+ clones were observed in lesional scalp than in normal scalp, particularly in alopecia totalis/universalis, a finding suggestive of antigenic drive. The treated cohort was small, with a single nonresponder, so links between baseline CD8+ expansion and response need larger studies. Shared TCR sequences between patients were less evident than in mice, which may be partly attributable to HLA diversity in the patient population.

Library preparation employed the immunoSEQ multiplex PCR assay. To provide template for TCR sequencing, every sample had RNA extracted and reverse transcribed into cDNA. SuperScript III was used to make first-strand cDNA, primed with a 2:1 mix of oligo-dT and random hexamers. A synthetic immune receptor repertoire was used to measure amplification bias, and any remaining bias was corrected computationally. The authors' analysis ran thus. Raw reads were preprocessed to remove errors, and CDR3 was defined according to IMGT conventions as the region from the conserved cysteine to phenylalanine. To get clonality, Shannon entropy was normalized by log2 of the number of productive unique TCRs and the result was subtracted from 1. Scalp TCRbeta sequences were cross-referenced with sorted blood CD4 and CD8 repertoires so that the CD4 or CD8 identity of scalp clones could be inferred. As stored in TCRdb, this immuneACCESS dataset retains in-frame rearrangements with V and J assigned. A fraction of the clones does not appear; measured against another copy, unresolved V genes explain less than half of the discrepancy, and the remainder lacks a known reason. V, J and clone size derive from that table, while D and trimming were established from the DNA sequence. The sample includes 150,000 to 200,000 clones, with roughly 60% observed a single time. Around 16% of the sample goes to the ten largest clones.

The sample's treatment or condition label, decoded: oral pan-JAK inhibitor, 5-10 mg twice daily. Lesional scalp punch biopsies and peripheral blood were obtained from alopecia areata patients. PBMCs were separated by density centrifugation and stained for CD3, CD4 and CD8, after which CD4+ and CD8+ T cells were sorted on a FACSAria. The rearranged chain carries TRBV11-2 and TRBJ2-2; the D gene is perhaps TRBD1 or TRBD2, each of them matching over 5 bases. This sample comprised CD4+ T cells sorted from blood, obtained at approximately week 60, from a patient treated with tofacitinib. The sequence came from a human donor with alopecia areata. Read as DNA, the sequence is TGTGCCAGCAGCTTCCCTGGGGGCACCGGGGAGCTGTTTTTT. Translation gives CASSFPGGTGELFF.